This TCR beta chain was profiled in a study of blood T cell repertoires in COVID-19. The overall study: The samples span acute and convalescent COVID-19 from the United States, Italy and Spain. PBMCs, B-cell-depleted T cells, or T cells were the source of the cDNA or gDNA that made up the material.

Per the study methods: Reference gene primer amplification yielded estimated nucleated cell counts. Sequencing used immunoSEQ multiplex PCR; TCRdb keeps in-frame clones, though not all of them. The V and J calls and clone size were taken over from that table, and D and trimming were inferred from the DNA. In the table there are a few hundred thousand clones, around 90% of which are singletons. The CDR3 sequence is 15 residues long. The germline V and J ends were trimmed by 9 bases and 8 bases, with 23 bases remaining between them. The V gene's germline CDR1 is LNHDA and CDR2 SQIVND (reference sequence).

The sequence was obtained from a woman aged 25 to 39 who had recovered from COVID-19. The sequenced sample was PBMCs or T cells enriched from blood (not recorded which). This chain connects TRBV19 to TRBJ2-1, with D tentatively TRBD1 (6 bases). The CDR3: CASESDSILSHEQFF. The DNA of the CDR3 is TGTGCCAGCGAATCGGACAGCATCCTTTCACATGAGCAGTTCTTC. The whole variable domain, remainder taken from reference TRBV19 and TRBJ2-1, is DGGITQSPKYLFRKEGQNVTLSCEQNLNHDAMYWYRQDPGQGLRLIYYSQIVNDFQKGDIAEGYSVSREKKESFPLTVTSAQKNPTAFYLCASESDSILSHEQFFGPGTRLTVL.